A selection of T cell receptor beta chains follows, all from one sample in a study of blood T cell repertoires in COVID-19. TCRdb's table, derived via immunoSEQ multiplex PCR, lists solely in-frame clones and lacks some. This table holds 70,000 or so clones, 75% to 90% found once. Sequenced sample: peripheral blood. The receptors were sampled from a woman older than 75 with active COVID-19. Each CDR3 is given with its conserved first and last residue. D genes are given only for firm matches. The size entry is marked missing in some rows and otherwise reads once, few, many or a size class.

D,V,J,length,size,DNA,CDR3
NA,TRBV30,TRBJ1-1,14,NA,TGTGCCTGGAGTCGTGATACTGTGAACACTGAAGCTTTCTTT,CAWSRDTVNTEAFF
TRBD2,TRBV7-8,TRBJ2-5,20,NA,TGTGCCAGCAGCTTAGCGCGGGGACTAGCGGGAGTGGCCACTATGGAGACCCAGTACTTC,CASSLARGLAGVATMETQYF
TRBD2,TRBV2,TRBJ2-1,16,NA,TGTGCCAGCAGCCTCGGACTAGCGGGAGTTTATGTTGAGCAGTTCTTC,CASSLGLAGVYVEQFF
TRBD1,TRBV5-4,TRBJ2-2,17,NA,TGTGCCAGCAGCTTACTTATCGGGACAGATTACACCGGGGAGCTGTTTTTT,CASSLLIGTDYTGELFF
NA,TRBV7-3,TRBJ1-2,13,NA,TGTGCCAGCAGCGCCGATAGCTCTTATGGCTACACCTTC,CASSADSSYGYTF
TRBD1,TRBV27,TRBJ2-4,16,NA,TGTGCCAGCAGTCCTTCCCGGACAGGGGCTAAAAACATTCAGTACTTC,CASSPSRTGAKNIQYF
NA,TRBV27,TRBJ1-2,13,NA,TGTGCCAGCAAGGCAGGGCCGAACTATGGCTACACCTTC,CASKAGPNYGYTF
TRBD2,TRBV29-1,TRBJ2-7,14,NA,TGCAGCGCGAGACTAGCGGGAGGCCTCTACGAGCAGTACTTC,CSARLAGGLYEQYF
NA,TRBV27,TRBJ1-2,13,NA,TGTGCCAGCAGTTTCCGGCAGGGTGTTGGCTACACCTTC,CASSFRQGVGYTF
NA,TRBV27,TRBJ2-7,14,NA,TGTGCCAGCAGTTTACATCGACAGAATTACGAGCAGTACTTC,CASSLHRQNYEQYF
NA,TRBV7-2,TRBJ2-3,14,NA,TGTGCCAGCAGCTTAATCGGTGATTGGGATACGCAGTATTTT,CASSLIGDWDTQYF
NA,TRBV5-5,TRBJ2-3,16,NA,TGTGCCAGCAGCTTGGTTGGGGCCCCAAGCACAGATACGCAGTATTTT,CASSLVGAPSTDTQYF
NA,TRBV4-1,TRBJ2-1,15,NA,TGCGCCAGCAGCCAAGCACTAGCAGTCTACAATGAGCAGTTCTTC,CASSQALAVYNEQFF
TRBD1,TRBV19,TRBJ1-2,16,NA,TGTGCCAGTAGTATATCACCCGGGACAGGGGCCAGTGGCTACACCTTC,CASSISPGTGASGYTF
NA,TRBV5-1,TRBJ1-6,15,NA,TGCGCCAGCAAGCATATGGGGCCGGAAAATTCACCCCTCCACTTT,CASKHMGPENSPLHF
TRBD2,TRBV6-2/TRBV6-3,TRBJ2-1,19,NA,TGTGCCAGCAGTTACTTCCGGAGGGCTAGCGGGCTCCCGGACAATGAGCAGTTCTTC,CASSYFRRASGLPDNEQFF
TRBD2,TRBV25-1,TRBJ2-1,11,NA,TGTGCCAGCAGGATGGGACTAGAGCAGTTCTTC,CASRMGLEQFF
TRBD2,TRBV5-5,TRBJ2-3,14,NA,TGTGCCAGCAGCCTGGTGGGGGGGTCCGATACGCAGTATTTT,CASSLVGGSDTQYF
NA,TRBV7-3,TRBJ2-7,13,few,TGTGCCAGCAGCTCCCCGGGTAGTAAGGAGCAGTACTTC,CASSSPGSKEQYF
TRBD2,TRBV28,TRBJ2-7,16,few,TGTGCCAGCAGTTTTGAGAGGCTAGCGGGAGCCTACGAGCAGTACTTC,CASSFERLAGAYEQYF
TRBD1,TRBV19,TRBJ1-2,15,NA,TGTGCCAGTGTACAAGACAGGGGGCTGCACTATGGCTACACCTTC,CASVQDRGLHYGYTF
TRBD1,TRBV7-2,TRBJ2-5,14,NA,TGTGCCAGCAGCGCAGACAGGGCCATTGGGGCCCAGTACTTC,CASSADRAIGAQYF
TRBD2,TRBV4-3,TRBJ2-5,14,NA,TGCGCCAGCAGCCTCGGGACTAGCGGTACGACCCAGTACTTC,CASSLGTSGTTQYF
TRBD2,TRBV7-6,TRBJ2-1,14,NA,TGTGCCAGCAGCTTCCGGACTAGCGGGGGTGAGCAGTTCTTC,CASSFRTSGGEQFF